One and the same sample provided the 7 T cell receptor beta chains below, sequenced in a study of CD8+ T cells in alopecia areata (dated by TCRdb to about 2018). Library preparation was by the immunoSEQ multiplex PCR assay. RNA was extracted from all samples and reverse transcribed into cDNA as template for TCR sequencing. TCRdb obtained this table from immuneACCESS and retained in-frame rearrangements with V and J assigned. These tables miss some clones; where compared with another copy, unresolved V genes account for less than half of the shortfall, and the remainder is unexplained. This sample lists 200,000 or so clones; 58% were detected once. Roughly 5% of the sample belongs to the ten largest clones. Taken with the paper, the label for time point translates to: around 26 weeks on oral tofacitinib. The treatment or condition label for this specimen denotes: oral pan-JAK inhibitor, 5-10 mg twice daily.

Sequenced material: CD4+ T cells sorted from blood, taken at week 24, from a patient treated with tofacitinib. These receptors were collected from a human donor with alopecia areata.

The chain has TRBV7-9 and TRBJ2-2; unclear D gene. The V end lost 5 bases, the J end lost 5 bases, and 9 bases lay between the germline ends. From germline, CDR1 is SEHNR and CDR2 FQNEAQ (reference sequence). The CDR3 runs 13 residues. DNA of the CDR3: TGTGCCAGCAGCAGAGACTTGACCGGGGAGCTGTTTTTT. It yields the protein CASSRDLTGELFF. Complete variable domain (other parts from reference TRBV7-9 and TRBJ2-2): DTGVSQNPRHKITKRGQNVTFRCDPISEHNRLYWYRQTLGQGPEFLTYFQNEAQLEKSRLLSDRFSAERPKGSFSTLEIQRTEQGDSAMYLCASSRDLTGELFFGEGSRLTVL.

This clone was seen a few times. The chain links TRBV30 to TRBJ1-1; unclear D gene. The CDR3 contains 11 residues. Trimming cost V 4 bases and J 4 bases, with 7 bases left between them. Germline V gene lookup returns CDR1 GTSNPN and CDR2 SVGIG (reference sequence). Here the CDR3 DNA reads TGTGCCTGGACCCTGATCACTGAAGCTTTCTTT. Translating gives CAWTLITEAFF.

This clone was detected only a few times. Other DNA sequences within the sample encode an identical CDR3. The CDR3 DNA reads as TGTGCCAGCTCACACACAGGACAGGGTACCTACGAGCAGTACTTC. Protein: CASSHTGQGTYEQYF. The chain joins TRBV18 to TRBJ2-7, with TRBD1 matching 8 bases. V trimming: 4 bases; J trimming: 2 bases; junction bases outside the gene matches: 7. The V gene's germline CDR1 is KGHSH and CDR2 LQKENI. CDR3 length: 15 residues.

This clone was found once. The chain recombines TRBV7-2 with TRBJ2-3; TRBD2 matches at 7 bases. V shed 0 bases and J 5 bases; nucleotides not matched to a gene: 8. The CDR3 loop spans 16 amino acids. Germline-derived CDR1 and CDR2 are SGHTA and FQGNSA. This CDR3 reads CASSLAGGGGRDTQYF. CDR3 DNA: TGTGCCAGCAGCTTAGCAGGAGGCGGGGGACGAGATACGCAGTATTTT.

This clone was observed a handful of times. The chain joins TRBV28 to TRBJ1-1; D gene uncertain. V was shortened by 7 bases and J by 3 bases, with 18 bases between the two germline ends. CDR1 is MDHEN and CDR2 is SYDVKM in the germline V gene. The CDR3 contains 15 residues. This CDR3 reads CASIRGSQVYTEAFF. DNA of the CDR3: TGTGCCAGCATTCGAGGGTCCCAAGTGTACACTGAAGCTTTCTTT.

As to this clone: The sample contains more than one DNA sequence encoding this CDR3. The chain uses TRBV29-1 and TRBJ2-3; a possible D gene is TRBD2 (5 bases). V lost 7 bases and J 1 base, leaving 15 bases between the germline ends. The germline V gene has CDR1 SQVTM and CDR2 ANQGSEA. This CDR3 comprises 14 residues. The CDR3 DNA follows: TGCAGCGCTTTGCGAGGGCGAGGCACAGATACGCAGTATTTT. Translation: CSALRGRGTDTQYF.

Only a few counts were recorded for this clone. CDR3 nucleotides: TGTGCCAGCAGCCGCAGAGCAGGGGGAAACTACAATGAGCAGTTCTTC. Its translation is CASSRRAGGNYNEQFF. This chain uses TRBV7-2 with TRBJ2-1, with TRBD1 matching 7 bases. After removal of 5 bases from V and 3 bases from J, the junction contained 10 bases not matched to a gene. Per germline, CDR1 SGHTA and CDR2 FQGNSA. This CDR3 has 16 residues.